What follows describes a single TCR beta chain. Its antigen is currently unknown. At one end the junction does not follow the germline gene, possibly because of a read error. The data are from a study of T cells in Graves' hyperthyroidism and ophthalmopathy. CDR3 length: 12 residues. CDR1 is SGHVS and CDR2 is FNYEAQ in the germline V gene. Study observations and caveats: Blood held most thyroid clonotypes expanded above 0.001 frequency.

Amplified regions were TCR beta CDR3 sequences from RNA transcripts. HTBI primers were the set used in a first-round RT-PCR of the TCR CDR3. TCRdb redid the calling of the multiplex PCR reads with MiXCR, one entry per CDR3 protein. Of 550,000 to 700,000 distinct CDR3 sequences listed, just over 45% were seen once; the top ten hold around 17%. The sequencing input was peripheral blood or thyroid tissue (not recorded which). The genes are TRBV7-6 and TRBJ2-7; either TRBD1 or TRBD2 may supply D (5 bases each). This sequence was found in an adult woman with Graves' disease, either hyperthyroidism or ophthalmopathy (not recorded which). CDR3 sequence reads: CASRGPTGELYF. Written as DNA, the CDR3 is TGTGCCAGCAGGGGACCGACCGGGGAGCTGTACTTC.